What follows are 24 T cell receptor beta chains derived from one specimen sequenced in a study of blood T cell repertoires in COVID-19. Libraries were prepared by immunoSEQ multiplex PCR; TCRdb keeps only in-frame clonotypes and omits some of them. The profile shows fewer than 500,000 clones, roughly 87% of them singletons. What was sequenced was PBMCs or T cells enriched from blood (not recorded which). The receptors originated from a woman under 30 who had recovered from COVID-19.

The CDR3 reads CGTEGQLTSSYEQYF. CDR3 coding DNA: TGTGGCACGGAGGGACAGCTTACCTCCTCCTACGAGCAGTACTTC. The gene calls are TRBV28 and TRBJ2-7; a possible D gene is TRBD1 (7 bases). The length of the CDR3 is 15 residues. Germline CDR1 reads MDHEN; CDR2 reads SYDVKM.

CDR3 sequence (DNA): TGCAGCGTCGGTAGTCTTGGAAACACCATATATTTT. As protein: CSVGSLGNTIYF. This chain uses TRBV29-1 with TRBJ1-3; D is unclear. The CDR3 contains 12 residues. The germline CDR1 and CDR2 sequences are SQVTM and ANQGSEA. Trimming left V 6 bases short and J 3 bases short, with 9 bases between.

The chain employs TRBV5-1 and TRBJ2-7; 7 nucleotides agree with TRBD1. The germline CDR1 and CDR2 sequences are SGHRS and YFSETQ. The CDR3 is made up of 14 amino acids. J lost 5 bases, V lost 0 bases, and 5 bases had no gene match. The CDR3 bases are TGCGCCAGCAGCTTGGCCGTAACAGGGGACGAGCAGTACTTC. It specifies CASSLAVTGDEQYF.

The genes are TRBV4-1 and TRBJ2-1; 10 nucleotides line up with TRBD1. J lost 0 bases, V lost 0 bases, and 5 bases had no gene match. Germline CDR1 MGHRA, CDR2 YSYEKL. CDR3 length: 18 amino acids. As DNA, the CDR3 is TGCGCCAGCAGCCAAGATAGGGACAGGGGCTTCTCCTACAATGAGCAGTTCTTC. Amino acid sequence: CASSQDRDRGFSYNEQFF.

V is TRBV28 and J is TRBJ1-5; D perhaps matches TRBD1 (6 bases). The V end was cut by 7 bases, the J end by 6 bases, with 16 bases between. This CDR3 spans 14 amino acids. CDR1 is MDHEN and CDR2 is SYDVKM in the germline V gene. The CDR3: CASIVSRGGQPQHF. The CDR3 DNA reads TGTGCCAGCATCGTATCCAGGGGCGGTCAGCCCCAGCATTTT. Combining the CDR3 with reference TRBV28 and TRBJ1-5 gives the whole variable domain DVKVTQSSRYLVKRTGEKVFLECVQDMDHENMFWYRQDPGLGLRLIYFSYDVKMKEKGDIPEGYSVSREKKERFSLILESASTNQTSMYLCASIVSRGGQPQHFGDGTRLSIL.

V and J are TRBV4-1 and TRBJ2-5, with TRBD1 matching over 12 bases. CDR3 length: 17 amino acids. After removal of 1 base from V and 5 bases from J, the junction contained 8 bases not matched to a gene. Germline values: CDR1 MGHRA, CDR2 YSYEKL. The CDR3 bases are TGCGCCAGCAGCCAAGGGGAGGGACAGGGGGCATGGGAGACCCAGTACTTC. Translation: CASSQGEGQGAWETQYF.

This chain joins TRBV30 and TRBJ1-1; TRBD1 is a possible D gene (5 bases). CDR1 and CDR2 from the germline V gene are GTSNPN and SVGIG (reference sequence). There are 12 residues in the CDR3. Trimming removed 2 bases at V and 7 bases at J, with 11 bases between. CDR3 region: CAWSTRGGEAFF. The CDR3 coding sequence is TGTGCCTGGAGTACCCGGGGGGGTGAAGCTTTCTTT.

This chain joins TRBV5-1 and TRBJ1-1; a possible D gene is TRBD1 (5 bases). The CDR3 runs 15 residues. V was clipped by 2 bases and J by 5 bases, with 16 bases between them. The V gene's germline CDR1 is SGHRS and CDR2 YFSETQ. The CDR3 loop is CASSFVGRGGTEAFF. Written as DNA, the CDR3 is TGCGCCAGCAGCTTCGTGGGGCGCGGAGGGACTGAAGCTTTCTTT. The whole variable domain, remainder taken from reference TRBV5-1 and TRBJ1-1, is KAGVTQTPRYLIKTRGQQVTLSCSPISGHRSVSWYQQTPGQGLQFLFEYFSETQRNKGNFPGRFSGRQFSNSRSEMNVSTLELGDSALYLCASSFVGRGGTEAFFGQGTRLTVV.

This chain joins TRBV3-1 (or the pseudogene TRBV3-2) and TRBJ1-2; 12 bases align to TRBD1. V lost 2 bases, J lost 7 bases, and 8 bases stayed unmatched. The CDR3 is 16 amino acids. Per the germline V gene, CDR1 is LGHDT and CDR2 is YNNKEL (reference sequence). CDR3 sequence (DNA): TGTGCCAGCAGCCAAACCTCCGGGACAGGGGGCTCTGGCTACACCTTC. Translated, it gives CASSQTSGTGGSGYTF.

The DNA for the CDR3 is TGTGCCAGCAGCCAAGATCTGGGACAGGGGGCGAGGGCGCAGTATTTT. Residues: CASSQDLGQGARAQYF. J is TRBJ2-3 and V is TRBV3-1 (or the pseudogene TRBV3-2), with 12 bases lining up with TRBD1. Germline CDR1 and CDR2: LGHDT and YNNKEL (reference sequence). The V gene end was trimmed by 0 bases and the J gene end by 10 bases; junction bases not matched to a gene: 8. The CDR3 has 16 amino acids.

The V gene is TRBV19, the J gene TRBJ1-5; possible D gene TRBD1, 6 bases. Germline-derived CDR1 and CDR2 are LNHDA and SQIVND (reference sequence). V lost 1 base, J lost 5 bases, and 9 bases lay in between. The CDR3 consists of 14 residues. The CDR3 DNA reads TGTGCCAGTAGTATAGTAACAGGGCATCAGCCCCAGCATTTT. Its translation: CASSIVTGHQPQHF. Combining the CDR3 with reference TRBV19 and TRBJ1-5 gives the whole variable domain DGGITQSPKYLFRKEGQNVTLSCEQNLNHDAMYWYRQDPGQGLRLIYYSQIVNDFQKGDIAEGYSVSREKKESFPLTVTSAQKNPTAFYLCASSIVTGHQPQHFGDGTRLSIL.

This rearrangement joins TRBV5-1 to TRBJ1-1; maybe TRBD1 (5 bases). The CDR3 sequence is 15 residues long. V was pared by 2 bases and J by 0 bases, with 11 bases between. The germline CDR1 and CDR2 sequences are SGHRS and YFSETQ. DNA for the CDR3: TGCGCCAGCAGCTTCGACAGACCCATGAACACTGAAGCTTTCTTT. Protein product: CASSFDRPMNTEAFF.

The chain couples TRBV3-1 (or the pseudogene TRBV3-2) to TRBJ1-4; D is possibly TRBD1 (5 bases). V lost 1 base, J lost 10 bases, and 13 bases lay in between. The germline V gene has CDR1 LGHDT and CDR2 YNNKEL (reference sequence). The CDR3 has 14 residues. CDR3 amino acids: CASSQAPGPGKLFF. The CDR3 region has the DNA TGTGCCAGCAGCCAAGCCCCAGGGCCGGGAAAACTGTTTTTT.

The chain joins TRBV7-8 to TRBJ2-5; 7 positions match TRBD1. This CDR3 comprises 19 residues. The trim removed 2 bases at V and 3 bases at J, leaving 18 bases unmatched. Germline assignment: CDR1 SGHVS and CDR2 FQNEAQ. CDR3: CASSLRRFPGQQKKETQYF. The DNA for the CDR3 is TGTGCCAGCAGCTTAAGGCGCTTTCCGGGACAGCAAAAAAAAGAGACCCAGTACTTC.

The V call is TRBV7-9, the J call TRBJ2-5; 8 bases line up with TRBD1. V lost 6 bases and J lost 6; bases outside the gene matches: 3. CDR1 is SEHNR and CDR2 is FQNEAQ in the germline V gene (reference sequence). The CDR3 totals 12 residues. The CDR3 spells CASRTGGQTQYF. Here the CDR3 DNA reads TGTGCCAGCAGAACAGGGGGGCAGACCCAGTACTTC. Complete variable domain (other parts from reference TRBV7-9 and TRBJ2-5): DTGVSQNPRHKITKRGQNVTFRCDPISEHNRLYWYRQTLGQGPEFLTYFQNEAQLEKSRLLSDRFSAERPKGSFSTLEIQRTEQGDSAMYLCASRTGGQTQYFGPGTRLLVL.

The CDR3 spells CASSQDTYWTEAFF. The CDR3, as DNA: TGTGCCAGCAGCCAGGACACCTATTGGACTGAAGCTTTCTTT. The chain couples TRBV5-5 to TRBJ1-1, with a tentative D call TRBD1 (5 bases). V was clipped by 4 bases and J by 5 bases, with 15 bases between them. The V gene's germline CDR1 is SGHKS and CDR2 YYEKEE (reference sequence). The CDR3 extends over 14 amino acids.

The chain joins TRBV5-1 to TRBJ1-1; 10 nucleotides line up with TRBD1. Germline trimming cut 4 bases from V and 6 bases from J; bases unmatched to any gene: 6. Per germline, CDR1 SGHRS and CDR2 YFSETQ. CDR3 length: 14 residues. The CDR3 loop is CASSRTGGSAEAFF. CDR3 DNA sequence: TGCGCCAGCAGCCGGACAGGGGGGAGCGCTGAAGCTTTCTTT. The full variable domain, with the rest looked up from reference TRBV5-1 and TRBJ1-1, is KAGVTQTPRYLIKTRGQQVTLSCSPISGHRSVSWYQQTPGQGLQFLFEYFSETQRNKGNFPGRFSGRQFSNSRSEMNVSTLELGDSALYLCASSRTGGSAEAFFGQGTRLTVV.

V gene TRBV6-1 combines with J gene TRBJ1-6; unclear D gene. CDR3 length: 13 amino acids. Looked up from germline, CDR1 is MNHNS and CDR2 is SASEGT. V dropped 3 bases and J dropped 9 bases, with 9 bases sitting between them. CDR3 bases: TGTGCCAGCAGTGAGTGGAGGGTTTCACCCCTCCACTTT. It is translated as CASSEWRVSPLHF.

This chain links TRBV6-5 with TRBJ1-6; a weak D match, TRBD1 (5 bases). The CDR3 is made up of 14 amino acids. Trimming stripped 2 bases from V and 6 bases from J, with 8 bases between. Germline loops: CDR1 MNHEY, CDR2 SVGAGI. CDR3 bases: TGTGCCAGCAGTTACGGGGGGTTTAATTCACCCCTCCACTTT. Translating it yields CASSYGGFNSPLHF.

As for this clone: This specimen includes other DNA sequences encoding the same CDR3. J is TRBJ1-2 and V is TRBV12-3 or TRBV12-4, with D hard to call. The V end was cut by 3 bases, the J end by 4 bases, with 6 bases between. CDR3 size: 12 residues. The CDR3 is CASSFLSYGYTF. DNA of the CDR3: TGTGCCAGCAGTTTCCTTAGCTATGGCTACACCTTC.

The chain joins TRBV10-3 to TRBJ1-1, with 8 bases lining up with TRBD1. The V gene's germline CDR1 is ENHRY and CDR2 SYGVKD. The CDR3 consists of 16 residues. The V segment lost 4 bases and the J segment 4 bases; nucleotides outside the gene matches: 11. DNA of the CDR3: TGTGCCATCAGTGGCCCCCGGACAGGGAGTCCCACTGAAGCTTTCTTT. Protein: CAISGPRTGSPTEAFF.

CDR3 residues: CAWSGFRTGWEFNYGYTF. In DNA form, the CDR3 reads TGTGCCTGGAGCGGATTTCGGACAGGGTGGGAATTCAACTATGGCTACACCTTC. The chain couples TRBV30 to TRBJ1-2; 8 bases map to TRBD1. The CDR3 is 18 residues long. With V trimmed by 3 bases and J by 2 bases, 17 bases remained unmatched. Germline CDR1 GTSNPN, CDR2 SVGIG (reference sequence).

This clone was recorded once. This rearrangement joins TRBV12-3 or TRBV12-4 to TRBJ1-2; D perhaps matches TRBD1 (5 bases). V lost 5 bases and J 8 bases, leaving 12 bases between the germline ends. This CDR3 is 12 amino acids long. CDR3 DNA sequence: TGTGCCAGCAGTCCAGGGTCAAGAGGCTACACCTTC. Amino acids: CASSPGSRGYTF.

This clone occurred once. The V and J genes are TRBV7-2 and TRBJ2-7; D is possibly TRBD1 (6 bases). The germline V gene encodes CDR1 SGHTA and CDR2 FQGNSA. The CDR3 sequence is 14 residues long. V lost 1 base and J 3 bases, leaving 10 bases between the germline ends. CDR3 sequence (DNA): TGTGCCAGCAGCTTAGAGGCAGGGGACTACGAGCAGTACTTC. Translated: CASSLEAGDYEQYF.